The next 19 T cell receptor beta chains were all read from a single sample in a study of shared clonotypes between healthy human individuals. Produced via immunoSEQ multiplex PCR; TCRdb's table is partial and in-frame only. The profile shows 97,000 or so clones, roughly half of them singletons. The sequenced material came from PBMCs. The receptors were sampled from a woman aged 40 to 50 in good health. Some clones in this sample may be carry-over from other donors' samples.

This clone was recorded a few times. This chain joins TRBV9 and TRBJ2-7; D not resolved. Germline V gene data show CDR1 as SGDLS and CDR2 as YYNGEE. V lost 0 bases and J 2 bases, leaving 9 bases between the germline ends. This CDR3 region has 14 residues. In DNA, the CDR3 is TGTGCCAGCAGCGTAGGGGCGGATCCCTACGAGCAGTACTTC. Amino acid sequence: CASSVGADPYEQYF.

The table lists this clone with a few counts. The rearrangement links TRBV7-2 to TRBJ2-1, with D perhaps matching TRBD1 (5 bases). Germline loops: CDR1 SGHTA, CDR2 FQGNSA. V lost 5 bases and J 7 bases, leaving 9 bases between the germline ends. The CDR3 totals 12 residues. DNA for the CDR3: TGTGCCAGCAGCCCCCGACAGAATGAGCAGTTCTTC. As protein: CASSPRQNEQFF. Full variable domain (missing parts from reference TRBV7-2 and TRBJ2-1): GAGVSQSPSNKVTEKGKDVELRCDPISGHTALYWYRQSLGQGLEFLIYFQGNSAPDKSGLPSDRFSAERTGGSVSTLTIQRTQQEDSAVYLCASSPRQNEQFFGPGTRLTVL.

The rearrangement joins TRBV30 to TRBJ2-3, with TRBD1 matching over 8 bases. There are 13 residues in the CDR3. After removal of 7 bases from V and 4 bases from J, the junction contained 7 bases not matched to a gene. Germline CDR1 reads GTSNPN; CDR2 reads SVGIG (reference sequence). CDR3 sequence: CASQGARADTQYF. Written as DNA, the CDR3 is TGTGCCTCCCAGGGGGCGCGGGCAGATACGCAGTATTTT. The variable domain in full, with the rest retrieved from reference TRBV30 and TRBJ2-3, is SQTIHQWPATLVQPVGSPLSLECTVEGTSNPNLYWYRQAAGRGLQLLFYSVGIGQISSEVPQNLSASRPQDRQFILSSKKLLLSDSGFYLCASQGARADTQYFGPGTRLTVL.

This clone was detected many times. The CDR3 nucleotides are TGCAGCGCTCCACAGGGGGCGTCTGGCTACACCTTC. Its translation is CSAPQGASGYTF. The rearrangement uses TRBV29-1 and TRBJ1-2; 9 nucleotides agree with TRBD1. The CDR3 runs 12 residues. Per the germline V gene, CDR1 is SQVTM and CDR2 is ANQGSEA. The J segment lost 7 bases and the V segment lost 7 bases, leaving 7 bases of the junction unmatched.

The rearrangement links TRBV6-5 to TRBJ1-5; maybe TRBD1 (5 bases). With 5 bases removed from V and 6 bases from J, the gap between germline ends came to 11 bases. The length of the CDR3 is 13 residues. Germline values: CDR1 MNHEY, CDR2 SVGAGI. The chain's CDR3 is CASSVVRGQPQHF. DNA for the CDR3: TGTGCCAGCAGTGTAGTGAGGGGTCAGCCCCAGCATTTT.

Many counts were recorded for this clone. V usage is TRBV7-2 and J usage is TRBJ2-3; TRBD2 matches 11 bases. This CDR3 has 15 residues. The germline V gene has CDR1 SGHTA and CDR2 FQGNSA. The V gene end was trimmed by 2 bases and the J gene end by 4 bases; junction bases not matched to a gene: 2. DNA of the CDR3: TGTGCCAGCAGCTTAACTAGCGGGAGTCCAGATACGCAGTATTTT. As protein: CASSLTSGSPDTQYF.

The genes are TRBV5-1 and TRBJ1-6; 7 nucleotides agree with TRBD1. Germline CDR1 and CDR2: SGHRS and YFSETQ. The length of the CDR3 is 17 residues. J was trimmed by 7 bases and V by 0 bases; bases with no gene match: 10. The DNA for the CDR3 is TGCGCCAGCAGCTTGGTAATCGCGGGACAGCAGAATTCACCCCTCCACTTT. This gives the protein CASSLVIAGQQNSPLHF.

Concerning this clone itself: A read error is likely here: a far larger clone is one base away. This chain joins TRBV4-1 and TRBJ2-5; 14 positions agree with TRBD2. The CDR3 contains 17 residues. Germline-derived CDR1 and CDR2 are MGHRA and YSYEKL. Unmatched junction bases numbered 6, after V lost 2 bases and J lost 4 bases. The CDR3 spells CASSQKGTSGSLETQYF. The CDR3 DNA sequence: TGCGCCAGCAGCCAAAAAGGGACTAGCGGGAGCCTAGAGACCCAGTACTTC.

This clone was observed at least ten times. The gene calls are TRBV6-5 and TRBJ1-4; 9 bases are shared with TRBD1. With V trimmed by 6 bases and J by 8 bases, 10 bases remained unmatched. The CDR3 spans 15 residues. Germline lookup yields CDR1 MNHEY and CDR2 SVGAGI. The CDR3 here is CASSPLGQGNEKLFF. CDR3 nucleotides: TGTGCCAGCAGCCCCCTTGGACAGGGGAACGAAAAACTGTTTTTT.

The table lists this clone with a few counts. The chain combines TRBV28 with TRBJ2-2; 13 nucleotides agree with TRBD2. Germline trimming cut 6 bases from V and 7 bases from J; bases unmatched to any gene: 5. Germline CDR1 MDHEN, CDR2 SYDVKM. The CDR3 extends over 15 amino acids. The CDR3 loop is CASSRTSGSFGELFF. CDR3 sequence (DNA): TGTGCCAGCAGCCGGACTAGCGGGAGCTTCGGGGAGCTGTTTTTT.

For this clone: A read error is the likely source, as a far larger clone sits one nucleotide away. Different DNA sequences within this sample yield the same CDR3. This chain connects TRBV2 to TRBJ2-5, with D maybe TRBD2 (6 bases). This CDR3 has 13 amino acids. Deletions cut 8 bases from V and 8 bases from J, with 18 bases between. Germline V gene lookup returns CDR1 SNHLY and CDR2 FYNNEI. DNA of the CDR3: TGTGCCAGCGTCCTAGGAGCCGGGGGAACCCAGTACTTC. Amino acids: CASVLGAGGTQYF.

This clone was found a few times. The V call is TRBV11-3, the J call TRBJ2-5; 7 bases are a match to TRBD2. The CDR3 length is 18 residues. Germline assignment: CDR1 SGHNT and CDR2 YENEEA. V lost 4 bases, J lost 5 bases, and 19 bases stayed unmatched. CDR3 coding DNA: TGTGCCAGCAGCTCCCCCCGGGGTCGTGGGAGGGTGAAGGAGACCCAGTACTTC. Amino acids: CASSSPRGRGRVKETQYF.

At least ten counts were recorded for this clone. The rearrangement uses TRBV4-1 and TRBJ2-7; 7 bases align to TRBD2. The CDR3 has 14 residues. The V segment lost 4 bases and the J segment 2 bases; nucleotides outside the gene matches: 5. Germline loops: CDR1 MGHRA, CDR2 YSYEKL. The CDR3 coding sequence is TGCGCCAGCAGCCGGCTAGCGGATACCTACGAGCAGTACTTC. Residues: CASSRLADTYEQYF.

This clone was counted at least ten times. This sequence joins TRBV28 and TRBJ1-5; possible D gene TRBD1, 6 bases. Trimming cost V 4 bases and J 5 bases, with 9 bases left between them. Germline V gives CDR1 MDHEN, CDR2 SYDVKM. The CDR3 contains 13 residues. CDR3 sequence reads: CASSWTEDQPQHF. The DNA for the CDR3 is TGTGCCAGCAGTTGGACAGAGGATCAGCCCCAGCATTTT.

The chain employs TRBV6-1 and TRBJ2-3; D is undetermined. V lost 2 bases and J 0 bases, leaving 15 bases between the germline ends. Germline V gives CDR1 MNHNS, CDR2 SASEGT. The CDR3 runs 17 residues. CDR3 sequence (DNA): TGTGCCAGCAGTGAAACCTCTATGGCAGGAAGCACAGATACGCAGTATTTT. Protein: CASSETSMAGSTDTQYF.

This clone was recorded at least ten times. The J gene is TRBJ1-6, the V gene TRBV7-2; possibly TRBD1 for D (5 bases). V was cut by 0 bases and J by 10 bases, with 13 bases left in between. CDR3 size: 15 residues. CDR1 is SGHTA and CDR2 is FQGNSA in the germline V gene. The CDR3 sequence: CASSLAMQGGSPLHF. CDR3 nucleotide sequence: TGTGCCAGCAGCTTAGCGATGCAGGGAGGGTCACCCCTCCACTTT.

This clone was recorded many times. The CDR3 loop is CSVRDGVETQYF. CDR3 in DNA: TGCAGCGTCCGGGACGGAGTAGAGACCCAGTACTTC. V gene TRBV29-1 combines with J gene TRBJ2-5; D may correspond to TRBD1 or TRBD2 (5 bases each). V lost 6 bases, J lost 4 bases, and 12 bases lay in between. CDR1 SQVTM and CDR2 ANQGSEA come from the germline V gene. The length of the CDR3 is 12 residues.

J is TRBJ2-1 and V is TRBV7-9; TRBD2 matches at 7 bases. Germline V CDR1 and CDR2: SEHNR, FQNEAQ (reference sequence). The CDR3 loop spans 17 amino acids. Trimming removed 5 bases from V and 0 bases from J; junction bases left unmatched: 10. The CDR3 loop reads CASSPRLASSSYNEQFF. Here the CDR3 DNA reads TGTGCCAGCAGCCCGAGACTAGCTTCTAGCTCCTACAATGAGCAGTTCTTC.

The V and J genes are TRBV29-1 and TRBJ2-5; D gene uncertain. CDR3 length: 12 residues. The V gene lost 7 bases and the J gene lost 4 bases, with 13 bases spanning the gap. CDR1 SQVTM and CDR2 ANQGSEA come from the germline V gene. DNA for the CDR3: TGCAGCGCCCGGAGCGAAGGAGAGACCCAGTACTTC. It specifies CSARSEGETQYF.